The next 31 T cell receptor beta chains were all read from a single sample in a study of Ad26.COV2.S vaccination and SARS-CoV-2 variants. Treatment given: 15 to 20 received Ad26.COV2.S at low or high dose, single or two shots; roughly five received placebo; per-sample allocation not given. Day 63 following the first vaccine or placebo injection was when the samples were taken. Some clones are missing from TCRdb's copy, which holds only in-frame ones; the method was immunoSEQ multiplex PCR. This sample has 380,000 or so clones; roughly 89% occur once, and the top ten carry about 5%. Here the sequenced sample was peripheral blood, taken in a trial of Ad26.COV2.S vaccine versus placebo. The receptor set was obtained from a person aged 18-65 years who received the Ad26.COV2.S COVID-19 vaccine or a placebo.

The CDR3 loop is CASTKDRVGNTIYF. The CDR3 DNA follows: TGTGCCAGCACTAAAGACAGGGTCGGAAACACCATATATTTT. The J gene is TRBJ1-3, the V gene TRBV6-5; TRBD1 matches 7 bases. The V gene's germline CDR1 is MNHEY and CDR2 SVGAGI. The CDR3 spans 14 residues. The ends lost 7 bases at V and 4 bases at J; junction bases unmatched: 7.

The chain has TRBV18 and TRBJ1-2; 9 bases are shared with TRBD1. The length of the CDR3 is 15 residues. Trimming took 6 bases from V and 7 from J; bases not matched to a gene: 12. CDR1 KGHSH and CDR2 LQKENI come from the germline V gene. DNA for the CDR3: TGTGCCAGCTCTACCCTGCTACAGGGGGCTGGTGGCTACACCTTC. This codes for CASSTLLQGAGGYTF.

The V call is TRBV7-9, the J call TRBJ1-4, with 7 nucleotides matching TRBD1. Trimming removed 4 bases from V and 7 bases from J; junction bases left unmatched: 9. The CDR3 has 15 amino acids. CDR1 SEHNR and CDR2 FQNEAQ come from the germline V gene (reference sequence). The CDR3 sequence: CASSSRQGGGEKLFF. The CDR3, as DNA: TGTGCCAGCAGCTCTCGACAGGGCGGAGGTGAAAAACTGTTTTTT.

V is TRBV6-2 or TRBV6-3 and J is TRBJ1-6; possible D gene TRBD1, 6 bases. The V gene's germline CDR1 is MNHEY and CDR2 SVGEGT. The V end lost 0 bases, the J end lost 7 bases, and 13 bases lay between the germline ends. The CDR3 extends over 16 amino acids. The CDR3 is CASSYSTGSGNSPLHF. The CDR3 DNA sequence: TGTGCCAGCAGTTACTCGACAGGTTCCGGGAATTCACCCCTCCACTTT.

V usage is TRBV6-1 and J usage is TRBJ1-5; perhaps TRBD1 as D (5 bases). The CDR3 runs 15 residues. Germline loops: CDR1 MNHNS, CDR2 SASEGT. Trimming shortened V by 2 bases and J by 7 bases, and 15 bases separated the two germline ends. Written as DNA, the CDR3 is TGTGCCAGCAGTGAAAGGGCCCCACGGGGCCAGCCCCAGCATTTT. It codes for CASSERAPRGQPQHF.

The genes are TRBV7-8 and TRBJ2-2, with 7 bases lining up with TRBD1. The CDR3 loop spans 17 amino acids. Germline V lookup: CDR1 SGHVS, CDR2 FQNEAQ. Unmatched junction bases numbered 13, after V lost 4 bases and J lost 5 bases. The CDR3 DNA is TGTGCCAGCAGCTGGGGGACAGCGCCGACAGGGACCGGGGAGCTGTTTTTT. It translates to CASSWGTAPTGTGELFF. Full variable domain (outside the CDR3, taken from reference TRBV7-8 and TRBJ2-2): GAGVSQSPRYKVAKRGQDVALRCDPISGHVSLFWYQQALGQGPEFLTYFQNEAQLDKSGLPSDRFFAERPEGSVSTLKIQRTQQEDSAVYLCASSWGTAPTGTGELFFGEGSRLTVL.

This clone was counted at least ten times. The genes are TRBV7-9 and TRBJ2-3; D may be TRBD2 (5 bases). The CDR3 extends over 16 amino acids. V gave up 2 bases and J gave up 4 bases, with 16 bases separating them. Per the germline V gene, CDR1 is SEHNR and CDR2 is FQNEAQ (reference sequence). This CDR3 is CASSLRGSGPADTQYF. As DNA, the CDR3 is TGTGCCAGCAGCTTACGGGGATCCGGGCCGGCAGATACGCAGTATTTT.

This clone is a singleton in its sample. The CDR3 spells CASRTSGAANYGYTF. For the CDR3, the DNA is TGTGCCAGTAGAACTTCAGGGGCAGCTAACTATGGCTACACCTTC. The chain recombines TRBV19 with TRBJ1-2, with D possibly TRBD1 on 6 matching bases. CDR3 length: 15 amino acids. V dropped 6 bases and J dropped 0 bases, with 14 bases sitting between them. Germline CDR1 reads LNHDA; CDR2 reads SQIVND (reference sequence).

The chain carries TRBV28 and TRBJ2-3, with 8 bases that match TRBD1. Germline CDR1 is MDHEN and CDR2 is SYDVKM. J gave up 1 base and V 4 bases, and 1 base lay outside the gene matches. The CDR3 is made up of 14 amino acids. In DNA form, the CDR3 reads TGTGCCAGCAGTTCACAGGGGGGCACAGATACGCAGTATTTT. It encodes CASSSQGGTDTQYF.

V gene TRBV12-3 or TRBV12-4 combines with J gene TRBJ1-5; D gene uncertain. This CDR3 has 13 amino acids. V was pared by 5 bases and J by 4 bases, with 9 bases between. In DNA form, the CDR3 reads TGTGCCAGCAGTCCCCATCGGAATCAGCCCCAGCATTTT. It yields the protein CASSPHRNQPQHF.

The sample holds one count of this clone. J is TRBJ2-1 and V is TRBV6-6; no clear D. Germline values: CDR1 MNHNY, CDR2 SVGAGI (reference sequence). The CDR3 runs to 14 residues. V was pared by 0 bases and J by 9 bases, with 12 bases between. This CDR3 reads CASSYSKGYSEQFF. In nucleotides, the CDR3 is TGTGCCAGCAGTTACTCAAAGGGCTATAGTGAGCAGTTCTTC.

The CDR3 loop reads CASGKGGTGGNEQYF. The CDR3 DNA follows: TGTGCTAGTGGCAAAGGCGGGACAGGAGGAAACGAGCAGTACTTC. The rearrangement links TRBV12-5 to TRBJ2-7, with 8 bases aligning to TRBD1. The CDR3 sequence is 15 residues long. V lost 6 bases, J lost 5 bases, and 12 bases stayed unmatched. The germline gives CDR1 LGHNT, CDR2 FRNRAP. Supplemented by reference TRBV12-5 and TRBJ2-7, the full variable domain reads DARVTQTPRHKVTEMGQEVTMRCQPILGHNTVFWYRQTMMQGLELLAYFRNRAPLDDSGMPKDRFSAEMPDATLATLKIQPSEPRDSAVYFCASGKGGTGGNEQYFGPGTRLTVT.

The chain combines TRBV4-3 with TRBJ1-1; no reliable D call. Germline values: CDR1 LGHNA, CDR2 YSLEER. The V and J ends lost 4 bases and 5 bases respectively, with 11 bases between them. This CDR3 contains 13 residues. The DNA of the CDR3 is TGCGCCAGCAGCCCCTCTAGGAAGACTGAAGCTTTCTTT. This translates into CASSPSRKTEAFF.

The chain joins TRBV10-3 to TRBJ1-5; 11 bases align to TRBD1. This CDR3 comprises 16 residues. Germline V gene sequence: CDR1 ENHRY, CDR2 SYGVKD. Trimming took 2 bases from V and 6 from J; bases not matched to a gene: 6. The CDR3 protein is CAISERTGGFSQPQHF. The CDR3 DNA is TGTGCCATCAGTGAGCGGACAGGGGGCTTCAGTCAGCCCCAGCATTTT.

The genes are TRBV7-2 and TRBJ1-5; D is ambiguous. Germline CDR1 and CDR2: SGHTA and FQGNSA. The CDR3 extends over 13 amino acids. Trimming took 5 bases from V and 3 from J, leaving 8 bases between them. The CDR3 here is CASSGSLNQPQHF. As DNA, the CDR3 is TGTGCCAGCAGCGGGAGCCTCAATCAGCCCCAGCATTTT.

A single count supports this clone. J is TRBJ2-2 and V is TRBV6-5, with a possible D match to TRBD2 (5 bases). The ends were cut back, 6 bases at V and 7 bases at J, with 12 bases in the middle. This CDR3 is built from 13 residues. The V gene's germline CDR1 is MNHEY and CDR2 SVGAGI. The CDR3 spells CASSLERGGELFF. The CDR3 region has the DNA TGTGCCAGCAGCCTAGAACGGGGCGGGGAGCTGTTTTTT.

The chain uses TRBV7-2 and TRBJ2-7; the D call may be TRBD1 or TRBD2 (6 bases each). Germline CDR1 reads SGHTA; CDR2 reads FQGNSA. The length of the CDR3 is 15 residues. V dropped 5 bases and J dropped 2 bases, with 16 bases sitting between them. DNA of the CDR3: TGTGCCAGCAGCCAAGGGGGGAGGAAAACCTACGAGCAGTACTTC. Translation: CASSQGGRKTYEQYF. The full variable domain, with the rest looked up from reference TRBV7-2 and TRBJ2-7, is GAGVSQSPSNKVTEKGKDVELRCDPISGHTALYWYRQSLGQGLEFLIYFQGNSAPDKSGLPSDRFSAERTGGSVSTLTIQRTQQEDSAVYLCASSQGGRKTYEQYFGPGTRLTVT.

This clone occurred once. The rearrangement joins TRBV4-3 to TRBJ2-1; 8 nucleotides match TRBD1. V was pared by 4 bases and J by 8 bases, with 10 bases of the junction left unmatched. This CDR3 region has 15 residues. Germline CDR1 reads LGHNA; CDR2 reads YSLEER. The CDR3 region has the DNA TGCGCCAGCAGCCCCACCGGGACAGGAGGTCATGAGCAGTTCTTC. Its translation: CASSPTGTGGHEQFF.

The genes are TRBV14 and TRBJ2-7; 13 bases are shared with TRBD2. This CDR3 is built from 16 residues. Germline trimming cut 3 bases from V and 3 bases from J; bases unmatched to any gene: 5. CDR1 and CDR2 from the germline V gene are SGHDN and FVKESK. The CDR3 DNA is TGTGCCAGCAGCCAGTTGCGGACTAGCGGGAGCTACGAGCAGTACTTC. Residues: CASSQLRTSGSYEQYF.

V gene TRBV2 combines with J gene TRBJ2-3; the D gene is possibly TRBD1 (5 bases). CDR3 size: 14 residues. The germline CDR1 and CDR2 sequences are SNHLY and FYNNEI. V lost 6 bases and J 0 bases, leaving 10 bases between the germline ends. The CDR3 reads CASRPGISTDTQYF. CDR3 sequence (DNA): TGTGCCAGCAGGCCAGGGATTAGCACAGATACGCAGTATTTT.

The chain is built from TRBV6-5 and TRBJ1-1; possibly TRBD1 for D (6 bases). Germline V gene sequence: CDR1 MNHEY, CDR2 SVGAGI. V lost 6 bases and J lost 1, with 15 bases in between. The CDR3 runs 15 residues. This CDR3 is CASSSPGGGNTEAFF. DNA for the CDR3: TGTGCCAGCAGCTCCCCGGGGGGCGGGAACACTGAAGCTTTCTTT.

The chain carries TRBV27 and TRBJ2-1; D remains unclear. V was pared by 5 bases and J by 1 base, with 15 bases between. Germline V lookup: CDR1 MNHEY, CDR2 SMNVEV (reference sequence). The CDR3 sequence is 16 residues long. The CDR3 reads CASSLQTPRSYNEQFF. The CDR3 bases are TGTGCCAGCAGTCTCCAGACCCCGCGGTCCTACAATGAGCAGTTCTTC.

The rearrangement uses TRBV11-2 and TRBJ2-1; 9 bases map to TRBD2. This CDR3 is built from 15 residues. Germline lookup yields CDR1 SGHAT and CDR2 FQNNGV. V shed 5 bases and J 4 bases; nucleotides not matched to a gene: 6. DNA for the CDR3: TGTGCCAGCAGCATTAGCGGGAGCCCTTACAATGAGCAGTTCTTC. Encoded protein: CASSISGSPYNEQFF. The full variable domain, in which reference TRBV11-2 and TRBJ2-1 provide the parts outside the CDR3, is EAGVAQSPRYKIIEKRQSVAFWCNPISGHATLYWYQQILGQGPKLLIQFQNNGVVDDSQLPKDRFSAERLKGVDSTLKIQPAKLEDSAVYLCASSISGSPYNEQFFGPGTRLTVL.

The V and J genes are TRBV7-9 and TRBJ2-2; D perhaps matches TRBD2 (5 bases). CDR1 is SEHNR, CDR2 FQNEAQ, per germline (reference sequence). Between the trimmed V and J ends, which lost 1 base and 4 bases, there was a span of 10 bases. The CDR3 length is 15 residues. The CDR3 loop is CASSLGDYLTGELFF. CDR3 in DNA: TGTGCCAGCAGCTTAGGAGACTACCTCACCGGGGAGCTGTTTTTT. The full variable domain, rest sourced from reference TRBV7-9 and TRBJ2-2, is DTGVSQNPRHKITKRGQNVTFRCDPISEHNRLYWYRQTLGQGPEFLTYFQNEAQLEKSRLLSDRFSAERPKGSFSTLEIQRTEQGDSAMYLCASSLGDYLTGELFFGEGSRLTVL.

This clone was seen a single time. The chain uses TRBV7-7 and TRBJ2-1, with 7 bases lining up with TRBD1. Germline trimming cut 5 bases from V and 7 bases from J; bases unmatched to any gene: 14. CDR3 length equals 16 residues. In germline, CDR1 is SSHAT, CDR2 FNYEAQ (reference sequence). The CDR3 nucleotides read TGTGCCAGCAGCCTGGGGCCCCTTGGGACAGCAAATGAGCAGTTCTTC. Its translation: CASSLGPLGTANEQFF.

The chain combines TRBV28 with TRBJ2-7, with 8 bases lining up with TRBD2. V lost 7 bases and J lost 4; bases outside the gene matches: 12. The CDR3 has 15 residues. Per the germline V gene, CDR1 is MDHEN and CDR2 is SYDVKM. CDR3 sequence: CASTGSGTSFYEQYF. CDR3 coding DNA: TGTGCCAGCACCGGGTCCGGGACTAGTTTTTACGAGCAGTACTTC.

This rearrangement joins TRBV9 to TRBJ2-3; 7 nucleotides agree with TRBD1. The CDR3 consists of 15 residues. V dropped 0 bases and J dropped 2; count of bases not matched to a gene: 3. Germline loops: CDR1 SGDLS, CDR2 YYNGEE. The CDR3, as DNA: TGTGCCAGCAGCGTAGCAGGGGGAATCACAGATACGCAGTATTTT. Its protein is CASSVAGGITDTQYF.

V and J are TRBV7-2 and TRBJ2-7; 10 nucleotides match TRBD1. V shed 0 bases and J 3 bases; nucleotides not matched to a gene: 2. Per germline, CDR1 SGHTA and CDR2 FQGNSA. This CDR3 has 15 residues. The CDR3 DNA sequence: TGTGCCAGCAGCTTAGCTGGGACAGGGGACTACGAGCAGTACTTC. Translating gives CASSLAGTGDYEQYF.

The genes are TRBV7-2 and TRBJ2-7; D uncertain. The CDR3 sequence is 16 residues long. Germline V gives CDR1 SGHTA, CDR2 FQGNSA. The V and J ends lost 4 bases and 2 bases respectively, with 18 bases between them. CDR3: CASSSSSYERPYEQYF. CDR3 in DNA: TGTGCCAGCAGCTCCTCCTCTTATGAGAGACCCTACGAGCAGTACTTC.

The CDR3 nucleotides are TGCGCCAGCAGCAGAGGGGACAATAACCAAGAGACCCAGTACTTC. The encoded protein is CASSRGDNNQETQYF. The chain carries TRBV5-1 and TRBJ2-5, with D tentatively TRBD1 (6 bases). With 4 bases removed from V and 0 bases from J, the gap between germline ends came to 13 bases. The germline gives CDR1 SGHRS, CDR2 YFSETQ. The CDR3 loop spans 15 amino acids.

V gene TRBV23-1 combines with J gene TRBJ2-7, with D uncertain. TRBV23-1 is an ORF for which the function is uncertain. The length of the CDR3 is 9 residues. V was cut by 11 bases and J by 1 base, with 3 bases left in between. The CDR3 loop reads CAGSYEQYF. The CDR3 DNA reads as TGCGCCGGATCCTACGAGCAGTACTTC.